The 2 T cell receptor beta chains given below trace back to one sample, sequenced in a study of shared clonotypes between healthy human individuals. The table came from immunoSEQ multiplex PCR; TCRdb's copy has only in-frame clones and leaves some out. Of fewer than 850,000 clones in the sample, 96% are singletons; the top ten hold over 0.2%. In the naive CD8 group, cells lacked CD45RO and were positively selected for CCR7, so terminally differentiated effector memory CD45RA+ cells were left out. Sequenced input: naive CD8+ T cells sorted from blood. The receptors come from a man aged 25 to 45 in good health.

This sequence joins TRBV7-9 and TRBJ2-5, with D possibly matching TRBD1 (6 bases). Trimming shortened V by 3 bases and J by 3 bases, and 14 bases separated the two germline ends. The CDR3 extends over 15 amino acids. Germline loops: CDR1 SEHNR, CDR2 FQNEAQ (reference sequence). CDR3 sequence (DNA): TGTGCCAGCAGCTTGGCCGGGACACCGAAAGAGACCCAGTACTTC. This encodes CASSLAGTPKETQYF.

The V call is TRBV15, the J call TRBJ2-5; tentatively, D is TRBD1 or TRBD2 (5 bases each). The CDR3 sequence is 16 residues long. With 5 bases removed from V and 5 bases from J, the gap between germline ends came to 21 bases. The germline V gene encodes CDR1 LNHNV and CDR2 YYDKDF (reference sequence). The CDR3: CATSSERGTSGETQYF. As DNA, the CDR3 is TGTGCCACCAGCTCAGAACGGGGCACGTCGGGGGAGACCCAGTACTTC.